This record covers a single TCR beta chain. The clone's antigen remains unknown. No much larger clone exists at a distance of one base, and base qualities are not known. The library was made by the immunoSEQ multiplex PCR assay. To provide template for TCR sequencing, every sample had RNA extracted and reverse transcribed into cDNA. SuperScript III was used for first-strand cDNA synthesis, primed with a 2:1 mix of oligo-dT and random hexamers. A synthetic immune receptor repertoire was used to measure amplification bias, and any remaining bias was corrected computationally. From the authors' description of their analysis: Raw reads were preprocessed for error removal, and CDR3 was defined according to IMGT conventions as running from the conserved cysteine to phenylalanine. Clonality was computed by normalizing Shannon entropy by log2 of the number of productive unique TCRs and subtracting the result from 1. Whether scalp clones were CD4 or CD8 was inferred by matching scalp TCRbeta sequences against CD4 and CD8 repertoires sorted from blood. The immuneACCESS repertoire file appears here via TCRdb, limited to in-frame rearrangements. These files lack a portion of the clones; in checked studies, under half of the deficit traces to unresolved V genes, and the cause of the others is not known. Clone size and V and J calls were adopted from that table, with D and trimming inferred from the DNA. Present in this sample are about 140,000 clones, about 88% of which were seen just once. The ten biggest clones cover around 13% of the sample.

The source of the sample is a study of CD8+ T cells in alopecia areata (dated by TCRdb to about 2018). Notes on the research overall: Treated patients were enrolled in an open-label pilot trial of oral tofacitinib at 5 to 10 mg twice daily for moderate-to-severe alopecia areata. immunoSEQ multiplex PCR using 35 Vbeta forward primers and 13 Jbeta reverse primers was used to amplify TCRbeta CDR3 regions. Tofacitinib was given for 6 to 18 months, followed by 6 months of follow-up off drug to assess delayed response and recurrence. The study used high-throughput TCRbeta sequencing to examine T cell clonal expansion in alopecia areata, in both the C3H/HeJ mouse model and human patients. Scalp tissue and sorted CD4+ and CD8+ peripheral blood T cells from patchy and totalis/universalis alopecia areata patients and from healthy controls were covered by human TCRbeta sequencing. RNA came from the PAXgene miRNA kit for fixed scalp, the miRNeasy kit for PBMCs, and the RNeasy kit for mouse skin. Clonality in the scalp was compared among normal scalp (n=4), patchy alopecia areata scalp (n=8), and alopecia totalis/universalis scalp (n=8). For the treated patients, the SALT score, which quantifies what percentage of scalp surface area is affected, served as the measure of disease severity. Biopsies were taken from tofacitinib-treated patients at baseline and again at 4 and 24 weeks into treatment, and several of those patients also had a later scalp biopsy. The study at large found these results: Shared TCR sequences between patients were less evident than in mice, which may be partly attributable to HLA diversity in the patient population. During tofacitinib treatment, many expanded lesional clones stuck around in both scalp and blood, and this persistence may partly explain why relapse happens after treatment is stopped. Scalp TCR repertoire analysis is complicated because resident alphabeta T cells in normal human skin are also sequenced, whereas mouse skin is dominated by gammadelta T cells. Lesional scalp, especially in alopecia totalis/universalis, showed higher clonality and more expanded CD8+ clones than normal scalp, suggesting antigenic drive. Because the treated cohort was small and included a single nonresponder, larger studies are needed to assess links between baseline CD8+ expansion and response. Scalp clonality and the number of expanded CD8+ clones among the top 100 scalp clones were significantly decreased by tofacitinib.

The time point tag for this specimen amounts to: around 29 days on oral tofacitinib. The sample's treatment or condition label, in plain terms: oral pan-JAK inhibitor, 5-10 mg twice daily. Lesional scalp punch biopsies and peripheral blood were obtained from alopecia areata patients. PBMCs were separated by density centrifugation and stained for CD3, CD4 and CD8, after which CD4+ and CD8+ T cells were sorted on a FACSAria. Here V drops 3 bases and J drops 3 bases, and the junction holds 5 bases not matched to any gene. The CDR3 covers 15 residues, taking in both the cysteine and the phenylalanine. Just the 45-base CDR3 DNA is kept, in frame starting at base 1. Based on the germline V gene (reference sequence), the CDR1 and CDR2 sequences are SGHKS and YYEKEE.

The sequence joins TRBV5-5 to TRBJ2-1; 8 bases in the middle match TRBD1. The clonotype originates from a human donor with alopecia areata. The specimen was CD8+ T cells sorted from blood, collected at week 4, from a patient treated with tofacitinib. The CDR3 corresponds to CASSWGTGDYNEQFF. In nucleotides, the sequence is TGTGCCAGCAGCTGGGGGACAGGTGACTACAATGAGCAGTTCTTC.